A single sample is the source of the 9 T cell receptor beta chains below, sequenced in a study of identical twins. MiXCR, applied by TCRdb to the 5' RACE reads, yields one record per CDR3 protein. Of roughly 1.6 million distinct CDR3 sequences listed, around 29% are singletons. Material for sequencing was cord blood. The receptors here all came from a newborn girl in good health.

The V gene is TRBV6-2 or TRBV6-3, the J gene TRBJ1-1, with D possibly being TRBD1 (5 bases). The CDR3 has 15 amino acids. Per the germline V gene, CDR1 is MNHEY and CDR2 is SVGEGT. Between the trimmed V and J ends, which lost 2 bases and 1 base, there was a span of 11 bases. CDR3 bases: TGTGCCAGCAGTTACCCAGAAAGGGGGAACACTGAAGCTTTCTTT. Translation: CASSYPERGNTEAFF.

The chain is built from TRBV7-9 and TRBJ2-1; D gene ambiguous. The DNA end lines up better with TRBJ2-7; the J call may be wrong. The CDR3 runs to 14 residues. CDR1 and CDR2 from the germline V gene are SEHNR and FQNEAQ (reference sequence). The CDR3 is CASSLPLSYNEQYF. DNA for the CDR3: TGTGCCAGCAGTTTACCTCTTTCCTACAATGAGCAGTACTTC.

This chain joins TRBV20-1 and TRBJ1-2; D is possibly TRBD1 (5 bases). Germline V gene sequence: CDR1 DFQATT, CDR2 SNEGSKA (reference sequence). The CDR3 contains 14 residues. Trimming pared 0 bases from V and 2 bases from J, leaving 10 bases between. The CDR3 sequence is CSARDSQVNYGYTF. The CDR3 bases are TGCAGTGCTAGAGACTCACAGGTGAACTATGGCTACACCTTC.

The sample holds a few counts of this clonotype. The rearrangement links TRBV12-3 or TRBV12-4 to TRBJ1-2; no clear D. Trimming left V 3 bases short and J 3 bases short, with 8 bases between. CDR3 length: 13 residues. The CDR3 region is CASSFDPDYGYTF. The CDR3 DNA follows: TGTGCCAGCAGTTTTGACCCAGACTATGGCTACACCTTC.

This clonotype was recorded a few times. The V call is TRBV2, the J call TRBJ2-5; no reliable D call. The V gene's germline CDR1 is SNHLY and CDR2 FYNNEI. Trimming removed 8 bases at V and 11 bases at J, with 15 bases between. The CDR3 extends over 11 amino acids. The CDR3 coding sequence is TGTGCCAGCCAAGGGTACAATGAGCAGTACTTC. Its translation is CASQGYNEQYF.

Note on this clonotype: At one end the junction does not follow the germline gene, possibly because of a read error. This chain connects TRBV3-1 to TRBJ2-1, with D tentatively TRBD1 (5 bases). The CDR3 loop spans 11 amino acids. The germline gives CDR1 LGHDT, CDR2 YNNKEL (reference sequence). CDR3 in amino acids: CGCRAYNEQFF. CDR3 DNA sequence: TGCGGATGCAGGGCCTACAATGAGCAGTTCTTC.

Here the CDR3 DNA reads TGCAGTGCTAGACCCCCGGGACAGGGCACAGATACGCAGTATTTT. Translation: CSARPPGQGTDTQYF. The chain links TRBV20-1 to TRBJ2-3, with TRBD1 identical over 8 bases. The trim removed 2 bases at V and 1 base at J, leaving 5 bases unmatched. The CDR3 loop spans 15 amino acids. From germline, CDR1 is DFQATT and CDR2 SNEGSKA (reference sequence).

This chain connects TRBV19 to TRBJ1-5; a weak D match, TRBD1 (5 bases). Germline V CDR1 and CDR2: LNHDA, SQIVND (reference sequence). This CDR3 is built from 17 residues. Trimming took off 5 bases at V and 7 bases at J, with 24 bases between the two ends. The CDR3 protein is CASSATTGTRLGQPQHF. The DNA for the CDR3 is TGTGCCAGTAGTGCCACAACCGGGACGCGGCTAGGGCAGCCCCAGCATTTT.

The chain carries TRBV7-2 and TRBJ2-3; 10 nucleotides line up with TRBD2. The V gene end was trimmed by 5 bases and the J gene end by 1 base; junction bases not matched to a gene: 12. CDR1 SGHTA and CDR2 FQGNSA come from the germline V gene. The CDR3 has 18 amino acids. CDR3 DNA sequence: TGTGCCAGCAGCCCGCGAGGAATCGGGACTAGCGGCACAGATACGCAGTATTTT. It yields the protein CASSPRGIGTSGTDTQYF.